Reported below is one TCR beta chain. Its antigen is not known. These data belong to a study of vaccination and CD4 T cells after COVID-19. Across the study: Each control was exposed to a CEFX pool, an HIV-1 Nef pool, or no peptide at all.

Indicated treatment: approximately nine-day PBMC culture with coronavirus spike peptide pools or control peptides (ViraFEST assay). CD4+ T cells that came from the unexposed donor were collected before the COVID-19 pandemic (2011-2018). The medium had half its volume replaced with fresh IL-2 medium on days 3 and 7. Four cold-coronavirus spikes, along with SARS-CoV-2 S/N, were used to probe unexposed-donor CD4+ T cells, cells permitting. V was shortened by 3 bases and J by 3 bases, with 18 bases between the two germline ends. This CDR3 comprises 16 residues. Per germline, CDR1 ENHRY and CDR2 SYGVKD. Sequencing of cultured CD4+ T cell DNA used the Oncomine TCR Beta short-read assay. Genomic DNA from cultured CD4+ T cells was extracted. TCRdb fed the PCR reads into MiXCR, producing one record per CDR3 protein. The sample has around 10,000 distinct CDR3 sequences, roughly 27% seen once; the top ten hold approximately 23%.

This chain uses TRBV10-3 with TRBJ2-7; D assignment may be TRBD1 or TRBD2 (5 bases each). Sequenced material: CD4+ T cells from blood, cultured in vitro. This TCR was recovered from a human donor in good health. The CDR3: CAISDYPGTSGYEQYF. The CDR3, as DNA: TGTGCCATCAGTGACTACCCCGGGACCTCCGGCTACGAGCAGTACTTC.